These T cell receptor beta chains were read from a single sample in a study of cytomegalovirus exposure and HLA in healthy donors. Clones were sequenced by immunoSEQ multiplex PCR, and TCRdb holds only the in-frame ones, with some missing. The sample holds about 170,000 clones, about 72% seen once. Sequencing was done on a sample of PBMCs. Every receptor here comes from a girl between 5 and 17 years old in good health and CMV-seronegative. Each CDR3 is given with its conserved first and last residue. The D gene is left open where the match is weak. The size field is filled for only some rows; it gives once, few, many or a size class.

v_gene,j_gene,d_gene,abundance,CDR3nt,CDR3aa
TRBV28,TRBJ1-6,-,-,TGTGCCAGCACCCCCGTGGCGGGCTGGGATTCACCCCTCCACTTT,CASTPVAGWDSPLHF
TRBV5-6,TRBJ2-7,TRBD1,-,TGTGCCAGCAGCCTCGTACAGGGGCGGTTCTCCCACGAGCAGTACTTC,CASSLVQGRFSHEQYF
TRBV6-5,TRBJ2-1,-,-,TGTGCCAGCAGTCGACAAAGTAAGGGGAATGAGCAGTTCTTC,CASSRQSKGNEQFF
TRBV6-5,TRBJ1-6,TRBD1,-,TGTGCCAGCGGGCAACAGGGGTTTGATAATTCACCCCTCCACTTT,CASGQQGFDNSPLHF
TRBV4-1,TRBJ1-1,-,-,TGCGCCAGCAGCCAAGGAGGCGGGGGCATCTCTGAAGCTTTCTTT,CASSQGGGGISEAFF
TRBV28,TRBJ2-7,-,-,TGTGCCAGCAGGGAACAGGGTACCTCCTACGAGCAGTACTTC,CASREQGTSYEQYF
TRBV28,TRBJ2-7,-,few,TGTGCCAGCAGTTTCCTCTTAGCCGGGCAGTACTTC,CASSFLLAGQYF
TRBV5-1,TRBJ2-5,-,-,TGCGCCAGCAGCCGGGGGACAGAAGAGACCCAGTACTTC,CASSRGTEETQYF
TRBV25-1,TRBJ1-4,TRBD1,few,TGTGCCAGCTCGGACAGGGGGCACGGCTGGGAAAAACTGTTTTTT,CASSDRGHGWEKLFF
TRBV9,TRBJ1-1,-,few,TGTGCCAGCAGCGCAGGAATTTACACTGAAGCTTTCTTT,CASSAGIYTEAFF
TRBV9,TRBJ1-1,TRBD1,-,TGTGCCAGCAGCATCGGACAGGGTGACACTGAAGCTTTCTTT,CASSIGQGDTEAFF
TRBV5-4,TRBJ1-4,-,-,TGTGCCAGCAGCCTTACCAGGGCCGGAGGGGAAAAACTGTTTTTT,CASSLTRAGGEKLFF
TRBV15,TRBJ2-1,-,-,TGTGCCACCAGCCCCACTAGGGTGGCCTACAATGAGCAGTTCTTC,CATSPTRVAYNEQFF
TRBV12-5,TRBJ2-3,TRBD2,-,TGTGCTAGTGGTCTAGCGGGGGAAGGAACAGATACGCAGTATTTT,CASGLAGEGTDTQYF
TRBV18,TRBJ2-1,-,-,TGTGCCAGCTCGCCCCAGGAGGACTCCTACAATGAGCAGTTCTTC,CASSPQEDSYNEQFF
TRBV28,TRBJ1-5,TRBD1,few,TGTGCCAGCATTCGACTTGGGACAGCGCTCCGAACGAATCAGCCCCAGCATTTT,CASIRLGTALRTNQPQHF
TRBV5-1,TRBJ2-7,TRBD1,-,TGCGCCAGCAGCGAAGGGACAGCGCTACTACCCTACGAGCAGTACTTC,CASSEGTALLPYEQYF
TRBV7-9,TRBJ1-1,-,-,TGTGCCAGCAGCCCCCCTACAGGGTCATCCGAAGCTTTCTTT,CASSPPTGSSEAFF
TRBV7-9,TRBJ1-1,TRBD1,-,TGTGCCAGCACCCAGGGGGGAGGTCTCACTGAAGCTTTCTTT,CASTQGGGLTEAFF
TRBV7-8,TRBJ1-1,TRBD1,-,TGTGCCAGCAGCTCCCGGACAGGGGGCACTGAAGCTTTCTTT,CASSSRTGGTEAFF
TRBV6-5,TRBJ1-5,-,-,TGTGCCAGCAGGCCAATTGGCCCAAATCAGCCCCAGCATTTT,CASRPIGPNQPQHF
TRBV7-8,TRBJ1-1,TRBD1,-,TGTGCCAGCAGCTCGACAGGGACGAACACTGAAGCTTTCTTT,CASSSTGTNTEAFF
TRBV7-9,TRBJ2-5,-,-,TGTGCCAGCAGCTTAGCGGCTGGGGAGAATACGTACTTC,CASSLAAGENTYF
TRBV5-1,TRBJ1-6,TRBD1,few,TGCGCCAGCAGCGGCCGGGACAGGGGCCTCCCGAGCTCCTATAATTCACCCCTCCACTTT,CASSGRDRGLPSSYNSPLHF
TRBV30,TRBJ1-1,-,-,TGTGCCTGGACCCCCAGGGGCCTGAACACTGAAGCTTTCTTT,CAWTPRGLNTEAFF
TRBV15,TRBJ2-1,TRBD2,-,TGTGCCACCAGAAGTAGACTAGCGGGGAGGGACAATGAGCAGTTCTTC,CATRSRLAGRDNEQFF
TRBV11-3,TRBJ2-1,-,-,TGTGCCAGCAGTTCGGGGAGCTCCTACAATGAGCAGTTCTTC,CASSSGSSYNEQFF
TRBV4-1,TRBJ1-1,-,-,TGCGCCAGCAGCCAATCGAGCAAAACCACTGAAGCTTTCTTT,CASSQSSKTTEAFF
TRBV5-1,TRBJ1-1,-,-,TGCGCCAGCAGCCAGGAGGCAGTCTCGATGGCTTTCTTT,CASSQEAVSMAFF
TRBV6-1,TRBJ1-5,-,-,TGTGCCAGCAGTGAAGTCGCAGGGCGGAATCAGCCCCAGCATTTT,CASSEVAGRNQPQHF
TRBV6-5,TRBJ2-5,TRBD2,-,TGTGCCAGCAGTTTAGCGGGGGGTAGGGAGACCCAGTACTTC,CASSLAGGRETQYF
TRBV13,TRBJ2-5,-,-,TGTGCCAGCAGCTTATCGTCTGAGACCCAGTACTTC,CASSLSSETQYF
TRBV13,TRBJ2-7,-,-,TGTGCCAGCAGCTTAGGCGGAGGGGGCGGCGAGCAGTACTTC,CASSLGGGGGEQYF
TRBV6-1,TRBJ2-2,-,-,TGTGCCAGCATTAGGGGTACCACCGGGGAGCTGTTTTTT,CASIRGTTGELFF
TRBV14,TRBJ2-7,-,-,TGTGCCAGCAGCCACCGGGACACCTCCTACGAGCAGTACTTC,CASSHRDTSYEQYF
TRBV19,TRBJ1-4,TRBD1,-,TGTGCCAGTAGTATGAGGACAGGGGGCGCGGAGAAACTGTTTTTT,CASSMRTGGAEKLFF
TRBV6-5,TRBJ1-5,-,-,TGTGCCAGCAGTTACTTGCCAGATCAGCCCCAGCATTTT,CASSYLPDQPQHF
TRBV7-3,TRBJ2-5,-,once,TGTGCCAGCAGCTCCCGCTGGGCGGAGACCCAGTACTTC,CASSSRWAETQYF
TRBV30,TRBJ1-4,-,-,TGTGCCTGGAGTGTACTGGGGGGTATGCTTTTT,CAWSVLGGMLF